Described below is a single T cell receptor beta chain sequence and its context. Antigen specificity is unknown. The record originates from a study of T-cell reconstitution after alpha-beta-depleted transplantation in children. Preparation of the TCRbeta library involved a method that used unique molecular identifiers. In TCRdb, the PCR reads were re-called with MiXCR into one record per CDR3 protein. This table has fewer than 350,000 distinct CDR3 sequences, around 7.1% appearing once. V lost 5 bases to trimming and J lost 4 bases, with 23 bases between them. CDR1 is SGHTA and CDR2 is FQGNSA in the germline V gene. The CDR3 covers 17 residues. The study's findings and limits: T-cell counts and diversity were attributed mostly to newly produced T cells one year after transplant. Recipient T cells and thymic progenitors that survived gave rise to the high TCRbeta diversity observed at day 60 in some patients.

The TCR originated in a female patient aged 2-9 years who had a stem cell transplant for Fanconi anemia, so the T cells may come from the graft donor. The chain combines TRBV7-2 with TRBJ1-2; D might be TRBD1 (6 bases). Sample: peripheral blood, taken 360 days after TCRalphabeta/CD19-depleted stem cell transplant. The DNA of the CDR3 is TGTGCCAGCAGCAAACGATCGGCGGGGGCGCCGATCTATGGCTACACCTTC. Its translation is CASSKRSAGAPIYGYTF.